These 27 T cell receptor beta chains were all obtained from the same sample, sequenced in a study of spatial heterogeneity in lung cancer. Time point specified: sample taken at primary tumor resection. Each CDR3 protein is one row after TCRdb ran MiXCR on the 5' RACE reads. The sample shows about 48,000 distinct CDR3 sequences, approximately 5.3% of them seen only once. The sample was PBMCs, taken at surgery. These TCRs come from a male donor with early-stage non-small cell lung cancer.

This clonotype has at least ten counts. The V and J genes are TRBV20-1 and TRBJ2-7, with 8 bases matching TRBD2. Germline V gene lookup returns CDR1 DFQATT and CDR2 SNEGSKA (reference sequence). This CDR3 is 16 amino acids long. Trimming took 4 bases from V and 4 from J; bases not matched to a gene: 15. This CDR3 is CSATSVSGSRQYEQYF. The CDR3 coding sequence is TGCAGTGCTACCTCGGTAAGCGGGAGCCGTCAGTACGAGCAGTACTTC.

This clonotype was counted many times. The chain combines TRBV6-2 or TRBV6-3 with TRBJ2-7; 12 bases agree with TRBD2. V dropped 6 bases and J dropped 2; count of bases not matched to a gene: 2. This CDR3 region has 14 residues. In germline, CDR1 is MNHEY, CDR2 SVGEGT. The CDR3 DNA reads as TGTGCCAGCAGCCGACTAGCGGGAGCCTACGAGCAGTACTTC. It specifies CASSRLAGAYEQYF.

In this sample, this clonotype turned up many times. CDR3 loop: CSAPKGSGWGSYEQYF. CDR3 nucleotide sequence: TGCAGTGCCCCGAAGGGGTCGGGCTGGGGGAGCTACGAGCAGTACTTC. The chain links TRBV20-1 to TRBJ2-7; D tentatively fits TRBD1 or TRBD2 (5 bases each). V gave up 6 bases and J gave up 3 bases, with 24 bases separating them. This CDR3 is 16 amino acids long. The V gene's germline CDR1 is DFQATT and CDR2 SNEGSKA (reference sequence).

Only a few counts were recorded for this clonotype. V and J are TRBV18 and TRBJ1-2, with D uncertain. The CDR3 contains 14 residues. Germline V CDR1 and CDR2: KGHSH, LQKENI. V lost 5 bases and J lost 1, with 11 bases in between. CDR3 sequence reads: CASSTRTFNYGYTF. The CDR3 nucleotides read TGTGCCAGCTCAACCCGGACTTTTAACTATGGCTACACCTTC.

This sequence joins TRBV5-6 and TRBJ2-7; D unclear. With 4 bases removed from V and 5 bases from J, the gap between germline ends came to 16 bases. Germline assignment: CDR1 SGHDT and CDR2 YYEEEE. There are 14 residues in the CDR3. CDR3 residues: CASSLPASADEQYF. CDR3 bases: TGTGCCAGCAGCCTCCCAGCCAGCGCTGACGAGCAGTACTTC.

This clonotype was counted ten times or more. The chain has TRBV7-2 and TRBJ2-1, with D possibly being TRBD1 (5 bases). Per germline, CDR1 SGHTA and CDR2 FQGNSA. Trimming stripped 0 bases from V and 7 bases from J, with 10 bases between. The CDR3 is made up of 14 amino acids. The CDR3 is CASSLARVVNEQFF. Written as DNA, the CDR3 is TGTGCCAGCAGCTTAGCCAGGGTTGTAAATGAGCAGTTCTTC.

At least ten counts were recorded for this clonotype. The chain employs TRBV6-1 and TRBJ2-5, with TRBD2 matching 14 bases. Germline V gives CDR1 MNHNS, CDR2 SASEGT. The CDR3 is made up of 16 amino acids. Trimming at V came to 2 bases and at J to 4 bases, leaving 3 bases not matched to a gene. The CDR3 region has the DNA TGTGCCAGCAGTGAACTCGGACTAGCGGGAGGAGAGACCCAGTACTTC. Translated, it gives CASSELGLAGGETQYF.

This clonotype was detected many times. The rearrangement uses TRBV12-3 or TRBV12-4 and TRBJ1-2; D possibly corresponds to TRBD1 (5 bases). With 1 base removed from V and 4 bases from J, the gap between germline ends came to 13 bases. CDR3 length: 15 residues. In nucleotides, the CDR3 is TGTGCCAGCAGTTTAGGCATTAGGGGTGGCTATGGCTACACCTTC. Its translation is CASSLGIRGGYGYTF.

This clonotype has a count of ten or more. The chain joins TRBV6-2 or TRBV6-3 to TRBJ2-5, with a tentative D call TRBD2 (6 bases). The V gene's germline CDR1 is MNHEY and CDR2 SVGEGT. The V end lost 6 bases, the J end lost 7 bases, and 18 bases lay between the germline ends. There are 14 residues in the CDR3. Here the CDR3 DNA reads TGTGCCAGCAGCCTGGGACTCCCCCACTTGACCCAGTACTTC. Translated, it gives CASSLGLPHLTQYF.

This clonotype was recorded many times. The chain is built from TRBV20-1 and TRBJ1-1; D uncertain. The V and J ends lost 0 bases and 4 bases respectively, with 12 bases between them. CDR1 DFQATT and CDR2 SNEGSKA come from the germline V gene (reference sequence). CDR3 length: 14 amino acids. The CDR3 DNA is TGCAGTGCTAGAGAGACTGGCGTCCGCACTGAAGCTTTCTTT. It is translated as CSARETGVRTEAFF.

The CDR3 here is CASRLYNEQFF. CDR3 coding DNA: TGTGCCAGCAGACTATACAATGAGCAGTTCTTC. The V call is TRBV2, the J call TRBJ2-1, with unresolved D. This CDR3 region has 11 residues. Deletions cut 6 bases from V and 4 bases from J, with 4 bases between. The germline V gene has CDR1 SNHLY and CDR2 FYNNEI.

This clonotype was detected many times. The V and J genes are TRBV5-1 and TRBJ2-7; 8 bases align to TRBD1. The length of the CDR3 is 16 residues. Germline-derived CDR1 and CDR2 are SGHRS and YFSETQ. V lost 0 bases, J lost 1 base, and 6 bases stayed unmatched. CDR3 protein: CASSLAGQGASYEQYF. CDR3 nucleotides: TGCGCCAGCAGCTTGGCGGGGCAGGGGGCGTCCTACGAGCAGTACTTC.

Notes on this clonotype: Possible read error: a much larger clone is one base away. The rearrangement uses TRBV4-2 and TRBJ2-7; possible D gene TRBD2, 7 bases. CDR1 is LGHNA and CDR2 is YNFKEQ in the germline V gene. The CDR3 sequence is 14 residues long. The V end was cut by 5 bases, the J end by 3 bases, with 14 bases between. CDR3 DNA: TGTGCCAGCAGCAGGGGGGGACTGCACTACGAGCAGTACTTC. It specifies CASSRGGLHYEQYF.

This clonotype was picked up a small number of times. The chain employs TRBV6-6 and TRBJ2-5; 10 positions match TRBD1. After removal of 0 bases from V and 7 bases from J, the junction contained 11 bases not matched to a gene. The CDR3 is 17 amino acids. The germline V gene has CDR1 MNHNY and CDR2 SVGAGI (reference sequence). The CDR3 DNA is TGTGCCAGCAGTTACTCACTTCCGACAGGGGGCGAGGGGACCCAGTACTTC. Its translation: CASSYSLPTGGEGTQYF.

In this sample, this clonotype turned up many times. One end of the junction varies from germline; a read error may be responsible. This chain uses TRBV20-1 with TRBJ2-5; D possibly corresponds to TRBD1 (5 bases). Germline V gene sequence: CDR1 DFQATT, CDR2 SNEGSKA (reference sequence). The CDR3 spans 16 residues. CDR3 region: CSARASGRRGQGTQYF. CDR3 DNA sequence: TGCAGTGCTAGAGCTTCAGGTAGAAGGGGCCAAGGGACCCAGTACTTC.

This clonotype was recorded at least ten times. The chain is built from TRBV2 and TRBJ1-1; the D is unclear. The CDR3 consists of 14 residues. CDR1 is SNHLY and CDR2 is FYNNEI in the germline V gene. V was shortened by 5 bases and J by 4 bases, with 14 bases between the two germline ends. The CDR3 protein is CASSKQTDTTEAFF. CDR3 bases: TGTGCCAGCAGTAAACAAACCGACACCACTGAAGCTTTCTTT.

The table lists this clonotype with a few counts. This chain links TRBV6-2 or TRBV6-3 with TRBJ2-1, with 7 bases aligning to TRBD1. V lost 7 bases, J lost 8 bases, and 8 bases stayed unmatched. The CDR3 contains 13 residues. The germline V gene encodes CDR1 MNHEY and CDR2 SVGEGT. CDR3 sequence: CASNVQGWDEQFF. In DNA, the CDR3 is TGTGCCAGCAATGTACAGGGGTGGGATGAGCAGTTCTTC.

This chain joins TRBV12-3 or TRBV12-4 and TRBJ2-1; 12 positions agree with TRBD2. Trimming at V came to 7 bases and at J to 2 bases, leaving 3 bases not matched to a gene. The CDR3 has 15 amino acids. The CDR3 region has the DNA TGTGCCAGCACCCGACTAGCGGGAGCCTACAATGAGCAGTTCTTC. It translates to CASTRLAGAYNEQFF.

This clonotype was observed at least ten times. J is TRBJ2-1 and V is TRBV3-1; TRBD2 agrees at 7 bases. The CDR3 is made up of 16 amino acids. Germline CDR1 is LGHDT and CDR2 is YNNKEL (reference sequence). V dropped 5 bases and J dropped 5; count of bases not matched to a gene: 12. Written as DNA, the CDR3 is TGTGCCAGCAGCTTCCTCGCGGGAGAAGGAAACAATGAGCAGTTCTTC. It specifies CASSFLAGEGNNEQFF.

This clonotype was counted many times. This sequence joins TRBV6-5 and TRBJ2-1; 7 bases are a match to TRBD2. The CDR3 is 15 amino acids. The V segment lost 0 bases and the J segment 5 bases; nucleotides outside the gene matches: 4. Germline CDR1 MNHEY, CDR2 SVGAGI. The CDR3 here is CASSYSGLHNNEQFF. CDR3 nucleotide sequence: TGTGCCAGCAGTTACTCGGGACTACATAACAATGAGCAGTTCTTC.

This clonotype was counted at least ten times. The chain couples TRBV5-1 to TRBJ2-7; TRBD2 aligns across 8 bases. The V gene's germline CDR1 is SGHRS and CDR2 YFSETQ. The CDR3 runs to 16 residues. The V segment lost 4 bases and the J segment 0 bases; nucleotides outside the gene matches: 9. Here the CDR3 reads CASSPRLAGGSYEQYF. CDR3 bases: TGCGCCAGCAGCCCACGACTGGCGGGAGGCTCCTACGAGCAGTACTTC. The entire variable domain, with the rest obtained from reference TRBV5-1 and TRBJ2-7, is as follows: KAGVTQTPRYLIKTRGQQVTLSCSPISGHRSVSWYQQTPGQGLQFLFEYFSETQRNKGNFPGRFSGRQFSNSRSEMNVSTLELGDSALYLCASSPRLAGGSYEQYFGPGTRLTVT.

This clonotype was observed a few times. The V call is TRBV28, the J call TRBJ2-7; possible D gene TRBD1, 6 bases. V lost 5 bases and J 3 bases, leaving 17 bases between the germline ends. Germline CDR1 reads MDHEN; CDR2 reads SYDVKM. The CDR3 is 15 residues long. This CDR3 is CASSTQSTGFYEQYF. The CDR3 DNA reads as TGTGCCAGCAGTACACAATCCACAGGGTTCTACGAGCAGTACTTC.

This clonotype was recorded at least ten times. The chain couples TRBV29-1 to TRBJ2-7; 9 nucleotides align to TRBD1. J was trimmed by 0 bases and V by 5 bases; bases with no gene match: 8. CDR1 and CDR2 (germline): SQVTM, ANQGSEA. The CDR3 totals 15 residues. CDR3 amino acids: CSVPGTGLSSYEQYF. The CDR3 DNA follows: TGCAGCGTTCCCGGGACAGGGTTGAGCTCCTACGAGCAGTACTTC.

This clonotype was seen at least ten times. V is TRBV7-9 and J is TRBJ2-3, with D possibly being TRBD2 (6 bases). The CDR3 consists of 18 residues. In germline, CDR1 is SEHNR, CDR2 FQNEAQ (reference sequence). V gave up 1 base and J gave up 0 bases, with 17 bases separating them. CDR3 sequence (DNA): TGTGCCAGCAGCTTAGTAGATCCGGGGAGGTGGAGCACAGATACGCAGTATTTT. This codes for CASSLVDPGRWSTDTQYF.

This clonotype was observed at least ten times. In nucleotides, the CDR3 is TGCAGTGCTAGCGGGTATCAGGTGGGCACAGATACGCAGTATTTT. This translates into CSASGYQVGTDTQYF. J is TRBJ2-3 and V is TRBV20-1; the D is unclear. Germline V gives CDR1 DFQATT, CDR2 SNEGSKA (reference sequence). The V end lost 3 bases, the J end lost 1 base, and 14 bases lay between the germline ends. This CDR3 has 15 residues.

This clonotype came up a few times. The V and J genes are TRBV20-1 and TRBJ2-1, with D perhaps matching TRBD2 (5 bases). Trimming left V 3 bases short and J 6 bases short, with 15 bases between. The germline V gene has CDR1 DFQATT and CDR2 SNEGSKA (reference sequence). This CDR3 is 14 amino acids long. This chain's CDR3 is CSASEASGLNEQFF. CDR3 bases: TGCAGTGCTAGCGAAGCAAGCGGCCTCAATGAGCAGTTCTTC.

This clonotype was seen at least ten times. The chain links TRBV25-1 to TRBJ2-7; 7 bases fit TRBD2. Germline-derived CDR1 and CDR2 are MGHDK and SYGVNS. After removal of 8 bases from V and 4 bases from J, the junction contained 5 bases not matched to a gene. The length of the CDR3 is 12 residues. The CDR3, as DNA: TGTGCCAGCTCCGACGGGGGGTACGAGCAGTACTTC. Translation gives CASSDGGYEQYF.